These 24 T cell receptor beta chains share one sample of origin, sequenced in a study of CD8+ T cells in alopecia areata. In each case, RNA was isolated and then reverse transcribed into cDNA as the sequencing template. Method: immunoSEQ multiplex PCR; TCRdb's copy keeps in-frame clones and lacks some. The data show 100,000 to 130,000 clones, 55% to 60% seen once. Sequenced sample: NKG2D-low CD8+ T cells sorted from blood. The receptor source for this set is a human donor with alopecia areata.

V is TRBV6-6 and J is TRBJ2-7; no clear D. Trimming took 7 bases from V and 3 from J, leaving 16 bases between them. Germline V gives CDR1 MNHNY, CDR2 SVGAGI (reference sequence). This CDR3 has 14 amino acids. CDR3 sequence (DNA): TGTGCCAGCACCCCGACGCGGCTAGTCTACGAGCAGTACTTC. Translation gives CASTPTRLVYEQYF.

This clone was counted only a few times. J is TRBJ2-3 and V is TRBV30, with D possibly TRBD2 on 5 matching bases. The CDR3 sequence is 18 residues long. The V gene's germline CDR1 is GTSNPN and CDR2 SVGIG (reference sequence). V lost 1 base and J lost 6, with 26 bases in between. The CDR3 here is CAWSGFDGVPAPLDTQYF. The CDR3 region has the DNA TGTGCCTGGAGTGGTTTTGACGGGGTTCCCGCCCCCTTGGATACGCAGTATTTT.

The rearrangement uses TRBV5-1 and TRBJ2-1; 11 bases align to TRBD2. The CDR3 totals 15 residues. The ends lost 4 bases at V and 4 bases at J; junction bases unmatched: 4. CDR1 SGHRS and CDR2 YFSETQ come from the germline V gene. The CDR3 sequence: CASSAGLADYNEQFF. CDR3 sequence (DNA): TGCGCCAGCAGCGCGGGACTAGCGGATTACAATGAGCAGTTCTTC.

This chain connects TRBV27 to TRBJ2-7; no clear D gene. Germline V gives CDR1 MNHEY, CDR2 SMNVEV (reference sequence). V was shortened by 2 bases and J by 3 bases, with 14 bases between the two germline ends. The CDR3 is 15 amino acids. Here the CDR3 DNA reads TGTGCCAGCAGTTTAGGTATGGCGGAAGTCTACGAGCAGTACTTC. Residues: CASSLGMAEVYEQYF.

In this sample, this clone turned up a few times. The rearrangement uses TRBV2 and TRBJ2-7; D is ambiguous. Trimming removed 7 bases at V and 3 bases at J, with 10 bases between. The CDR3 covers 12 residues. Germline V CDR1 and CDR2: SNHLY, FYNNEI. CDR3 nucleotide sequence: TGTGCCAGCAAGGGCGGTCGCTACGAGCAGTACTTC. Translation: CASKGGRYEQYF.

The table lists this clone with a few counts. The chain recombines TRBV6-5 with TRBJ2-3; the D is unclear. CDR3 length: 13 residues. The germline gives CDR1 MNHEY, CDR2 SVGAGI. V lost 0 bases, J lost 5 bases, and 6 bases lay in between. This CDR3 is CASSYSILDTQYF. CDR3 nucleotides: TGTGCCAGCAGTTACTCGATACTAGATACGCAGTATTTT.

This chain connects TRBV11-2 to TRBJ2-1, with D maybe TRBD1 (5 bases). From germline, CDR1 is SGHAT and CDR2 FQNNGV. This CDR3 is 17 amino acids long. Trimming stripped 5 bases from V and 7 bases from J, with 24 bases between. DNA for the CDR3: TGTGCCAGCAGCCCCCCGCCGTGGGCGACAGTAAGTAATGAGCAGTTCTTC. Translating it yields CASSPPPWATVSNEQFF.

The chain couples TRBV14 to TRBJ2-1; TRBD2 matches 8 bases. The V gene end was trimmed by 1 base and the J gene end by 3 bases; junction bases not matched to a gene: 14. The germline V gene has CDR1 SGHDN and CDR2 FVKESK. The CDR3 has 19 residues. The CDR3 bases are TGTGCCAGCAGCCAAGGCAAGGTCCCCGGGACTAGGAACTACAATGAGCAGTTCTTC. Translation: CASSQGKVPGTRNYNEQFF.

The chain carries TRBV29-1 and TRBJ2-7, with D unclear. Trimming took off 3 bases at V and 5 bases at J, with 11 bases between the two ends. Germline V gene lookup returns CDR1 SQVTM and CDR2 ANQGSEA. The CDR3 totals 12 residues. The CDR3, as DNA: TGCAGCGTTGAGTTTAGGGATAACGAGCAGTACTTC. As protein: CSVEFRDNEQYF.

This chain links TRBV5-6 with TRBJ2-5; 9 bases fit TRBD1. The CDR3 is made up of 16 amino acids. Germline CDR1 SGHDT, CDR2 YYEEEE. Germline trimming cut 6 bases from V and 5 bases from J; bases unmatched to any gene: 14. Written as DNA, the CDR3 is TGTGCCAGCAACCTGCTTGTGAGACAGGGGGGCGAGACCCAGTACTTC. It specifies CASNLLVRQGGETQYF.

The genes are TRBV4-1 and TRBJ2-7, with D tentatively TRBD2 (6 bases). From germline, CDR1 is MGHRA and CDR2 YSYEKL. V was pared by 8 bases and J by 4 bases, with 18 bases between. This CDR3 region has 14 residues. CDR3 in DNA: TGCGCCAGCTCCCATACGGGGGAGACTTACGAGCAGTACTTC. This gives the protein CASSHTGETYEQYF.

This chain joins TRBV12-5 and TRBJ1-1; D not certain. Germline values: CDR1 LGHNT, CDR2 FRNRAP. This CDR3 comprises 11 residues. V lost 2 bases and J 2 bases, leaving 0 bases between the germline ends. The CDR3 spells CASGLNTEAFF. CDR3 nucleotide sequence: TGTGCTAGTGGTTTGAACACTGAAGCTTTCTTT.

The rearrangement links TRBV9 to TRBJ2-3; D assignment may be TRBD1 or TRBD2 (5 bases each). This CDR3 is 15 amino acids long. Trimming removed 3 bases from V and 2 bases from J, with 13 bases in between. In germline, CDR1 is SGDLS, CDR2 YYNGEE. The CDR3 DNA reads TGTGCCAGCAGCGCCGGGACCGGTAACACAGATACGCAGTATTTT. Protein product: CASSAGTGNTDTQYF.

V usage is TRBV27 and J usage is TRBJ2-7, with D uncertain. The CDR3 has 16 amino acids. Per germline, CDR1 MNHEY and CDR2 SMNVEV (reference sequence). Trimming pared 5 bases from V and 0 bases from J, leaving 17 bases between. In nucleotides, the CDR3 is TGTGCCAGCAGTCCCATCACTGACCCGGTCTCCTACGAGCAGTACTTC. Protein product: CASSPITDPVSYEQYF.

V gene TRBV5-1 combines with J gene TRBJ2-1; 7 bases line up with TRBD1. The CDR3 is 15 residues long. Germline lookup yields CDR1 SGHRS and CDR2 YFSETQ. With V trimmed by 3 bases and J by 1 base, 4 bases remained unmatched. The CDR3 loop is CASSYRDRSYNEQFF. The DNA for the CDR3 is TGCGCCAGCAGCTACCGGGACAGATCCTACAATGAGCAGTTCTTC. Looking up the rest from reference TRBV5-1 and TRBJ2-1 gives the full variable domain: KAGVTQTPRYLIKTRGQQVTLSCSPISGHRSVSWYQQTPGQGLQFLFEYFSETQRNKGNFPGRFSGRQFSNSRSEMNVSTLELGDSALYLCASSYRDRSYNEQFFGPGTRLTVL.

The CDR3 DNA reads as TGTGCCAGCAGCTTCTTGGGACTAGCGGCTCCCTCGAACACCGGGGAGCTGTTTTTT. Residues: CASSFLGLAAPSNTGELFF. V is TRBV7-8 and J is TRBJ2-2, with 11 bases aligning to TRBD2. The CDR3 has 19 residues. The V gene end was trimmed by 3 bases and the J gene end by 0 bases; junction bases not matched to a gene: 9. CDR1 is SGHVS, CDR2 FQNEAQ, per germline.

The chain carries TRBV30 and TRBJ2-5; 15 positions match TRBD2. Germline V gene sequence: CDR1 GTSNPN, CDR2 SVGIG (reference sequence). J was trimmed by 5 bases and V by 3 bases; bases with no gene match: 7. CDR3 length equals 16 residues. CDR3 sequence: CAWRRTSGRARETQYF. The CDR3 DNA sequence: TGTGCCTGGAGGAGGACTAGCGGGAGGGCGCGGGAGACCCAGTACTTC.

The chain joins TRBV9 to TRBJ2-7; D call uncertain. With 0 bases removed from V and 0 bases from J, the gap between germline ends came to 10 bases. There are 15 residues in the CDR3. CDR1 is SGDLS and CDR2 is YYNGEE in the germline V gene. The CDR3 loop is CASSVGDFSSYEQYF. Here the CDR3 DNA reads TGTGCCAGCAGCGTAGGAGACTTTAGCTCCTACGAGCAGTACTTC.

The J gene is TRBJ2-7, the V gene TRBV27, with D possibly being TRBD2 (6 bases). Trimming pared 5 bases from V and 3 bases from J, leaving 14 bases between. The CDR3 totals 14 residues. Germline V gene lookup returns CDR1 MNHEY and CDR2 SMNVEV (reference sequence). The CDR3 sequence: CASSESSEFYEQYF. Here the CDR3 DNA reads TGTGCCAGCAGTGAGTCTAGCGAGTTCTACGAGCAGTACTTC.

The V call is TRBV2, the J call TRBJ1-5, with D perhaps TRBD1 (5 bases). Between the trimmed V and J ends, which lost 4 bases and 0 bases, there was a span of 13 bases. Germline V gene sequence: CDR1 SNHLY, CDR2 FYNNEI. The CDR3 totals 16 residues. The CDR3 is CASSGGGGYSNQPQHF. The CDR3 nucleotides read TGTGCCAGCAGTGGTGGGGGGGGTTATAGCAATCAGCCCCAGCATTTT.

This clone was counted a few times. The V gene is TRBV6-4, the J gene TRBJ2-3; D perhaps matches TRBD2 (6 bases). Germline CDR1 is MRHNA and CDR2 is SNTAGT. Trimming left V 6 bases short and J 2 bases short, with 15 bases between. The CDR3 has 15 residues. The CDR3 coding sequence is TGTGCCAGCAGAAGGGACTCCCGGTACACAGATACGCAGTATTTT. It is translated as CASRRDSRYTDTQYF.

This clone has more than one count but fewer than ten. The chain is built from TRBV9 and TRBJ1-2; D may be TRBD1 (6 bases). The CDR3 length is 14 residues. Trimming stripped 4 bases from V and 4 bases from J, with 14 bases between. Per the germline V gene, CDR1 is SGDLS and CDR2 is YYNGEE. As DNA, the CDR3 is TGTGCCAGCAGCCCCGGGGGCAGTAGCTATGGCTACACCTTC. Protein sequence: CASSPGGSSYGYTF.

The chain employs TRBV14 and TRBJ1-1; TRBD1 agrees at 8 bases. The ends lost 1 base at V and 5 bases at J; junction bases unmatched: 6. In germline, CDR1 is SGHDN, CDR2 FVKESK. The CDR3 covers 15 residues. Here the CDR3 DNA reads TGTGCCAGCAGCCAAGTGAGGACAGGGCGGACTGAAGCTTTCTTT. Its translation is CASSQVRTGRTEAFF.

This clone was seen a few times. The chain couples TRBV13 to TRBJ2-7; 10 nucleotides line up with TRBD1. The germline V gene has CDR1 PRHDT and CDR2 FYEKMQ (reference sequence). V shed 0 bases and J 1 base; nucleotides not matched to a gene: 6. The CDR3 is 17 residues long. The CDR3 DNA reads as TGTGCCAGCAGCTTAGGGGGACAGGGGATATGGTCCTACGAGCAGTACTTC. It is translated as CASSLGGQGIWSYEQYF.